This T cell receptor (beta chain) was identified during a study of long-term antiretroviral therapy in people with HIV. With survey level as its setting, the immunoSEQ assay was v3.0. Repertoires were generated with immunoSEQ multiplex PCR, while TCRdb's copy carries only in-frame clones and drops some. Here the sample spans 25,000 to 35,000 clones, about 80% being singletons. With regard to this clone: The antigen is unknown.

The germline V gene has CDR1 SGHDT and CDR2 YYEEEE. Trimming left V 1 base short and J 9 bases short, with 7 bases between. The CDR3 has 11 amino acids. Findings of the study overall: Patients on ART gained diversity, which nonetheless stayed below transplant donor controls.

V and J are TRBV5-6 and TRBJ2-5; D might be TRBD2 (5 bases). The sequence was collected from a middle-aged man with HIV. Sequencing used unsorted PBMCs, obtained 0.3 years after starting antiretroviral therapy. This chain's CDR3 is CASSLFGAQYF. The DNA for the CDR3 is TGTGCCAGCAGCTTGTTCGGGGCCCAGTACTTC.